The 17 T cell receptor beta chains presented below share a single source sample, sequenced in a study of T cell responses to AZD1222 COVID-19 vaccine. Using immunoSEQ multiplex PCR, the repertoire was profiled, and TCRdb retains in-frame clones only, with some absent. The repertoire holds 110,000 to 150,000 clones, with 85% to 95% as singletons. The specimen comprised peripheral blood, sampled on day 0 of AZD1222 vaccination. These receptors came from an adult in good health.

V and J are TRBV28 and TRBJ1-1; the D gene is possibly TRBD1 (6 bases). This CDR3 comprises 12 residues. Between the trimmed V and J ends, which lost 7 bases and 9 bases, there was a span of 15 bases. In germline, CDR1 is MDHEN, CDR2 SYDVKM. The CDR3 region is CASTDPGDKAFF. The CDR3 bases are TGTGCCAGCACCGACCCAGGGGATAAAGCTTTCTTT.

V usage is TRBV18 and J usage is TRBJ2-3, with TRBD2 matching over 8 bases. V lost 1 base and J lost 2; bases outside the gene matches: 5. The CDR3 totals 16 residues. The germline V gene encodes CDR1 KGHSH and CDR2 LQKENI. Written as DNA, the CDR3 is TGTGCCAGCTCACCACGGGCGGGGGGCCTCACAGATACGCAGTATTTT. It specifies CASSPRAGGLTDTQYF.

This rearrangement joins TRBV24-1 to TRBJ1-2; D not certain. There are 13 residues in the CDR3. Germline CDR1 reads KGHDR; CDR2 reads SFDVKD. V was clipped by 8 bases and J by 5 bases, with 14 bases between them. CDR3 bases: TGTGCCACCATAGAAGGCTTGGGGTATGGCTACACCTTC. This gives the protein CATIEGLGYGYTF.

CDR3 loop: CASRGTYQPQHF. Here the CDR3 DNA reads TGTGCCAGCAGGGGGACTTATCAGCCCCAGCATTTT. The chain links TRBV28 to TRBJ1-5, with a possible D match to TRBD1 (5 bases). V shed 6 bases and J shed 5 bases, with 8 bases lying between them. Germline V gives CDR1 MDHEN, CDR2 SYDVKM. The CDR3 runs to 12 residues. The full variable domain, rest sourced from reference TRBV28 and TRBJ1-5, is DVKVTQSSRYLVKRTGEKVFLECVQDMDHENMFWYRQDPGLGLRLIYFSYDVKMKEKGDIPEGYSVSREKKERFSLILESASTNQTSMYLCASRGTYQPQHFGDGTRLSIL.

This chain uses TRBV5-8 with TRBJ2-7; D might be TRBD2 (5 bases). Trimming removed 1 base at V and 5 bases at J, with 13 bases between. The germline CDR1 and CDR2 sequences are SGHTS and YDEGEE. The CDR3 is 14 amino acids. CDR3 nucleotides: TGTGCCAGCAGCTTGACGGGAAACTGGAACGAGCAGTACTTC. Translated, it gives CASSLTGNWNEQYF. Looking up the rest from reference TRBV5-8 and TRBJ2-7 gives the full variable domain: EAGVTQSPTHLIKTRGQQATLRCSPISGHTSVYWYQQALGLGLQFLLWYDEGEERNRGNFPPRFSGRQFPNYSSELNVNALELEDSALYLCASSLTGNWNEQYFGPGTRLTVT.

The gene calls are TRBV12-3 or TRBV12-4 and TRBJ1-1; D unresolved. CDR3 length: 13 amino acids. Trimming left V 2 bases short and J 4 bases short, with 8 bases between. The CDR3 DNA reads TGTGCCAGCAGTTTAAGAGCTGTCACTGAAGCTTTCTTT. Protein sequence: CASSLRAVTEAFF.

The chain recombines TRBV4-1 with TRBJ1-5; D is ambiguous. Germline CDR1 MGHRA, CDR2 YSYEKL. V was cut by 0 bases and J by 0 bases, with 15 bases left in between. The CDR3 covers 18 residues. CDR3 coding DNA: TGCGCCAGCAGCCAAGATGTGATGGCCGGGGTTAGCAATCAGCCCCAGCATTTT. It specifies CASSQDVMAGVSNQPQHF.

The chain recombines TRBV2 with TRBJ1-1; 7 bases match TRBD1. The CDR3 length is 15 residues. Trimming took 3 bases from V and 2 from J; bases not matched to a gene: 6. Germline assignment: CDR1 SNHLY and CDR2 FYNNEI. CDR3 sequence reads: CASSETGRGNTEAFF. CDR3 DNA sequence: TGTGCCAGCAGTGAGACAGGGCGGGGAAACACTGAAGCTTTCTTT. Based on the CDR3 plus reference TRBV2 and TRBJ1-1, the full variable domain is EPEVTQTPSHQVTQMGQEVILRCVPISNHLYFYWYRQILGQKVEFLVSFYNNEISEKSEIFDDQFSVERPDGSNFTLKIRSTKLEDSAMYFCASSETGRGNTEAFFGQGTRLTVV.

J is TRBJ1-2 and V is TRBV3-1 (or the pseudogene TRBV3-2); 10 positions agree with TRBD1. Germline CDR1 LGHDT, CDR2 YNNKEL (reference sequence). V lost 7 bases and J lost 8; bases outside the gene matches: 13. CDR3 length: 15 amino acids. CDR3 DNA sequence: TGTGCCAGCATGGAAGCGGGACAGGGGTTGAAGGGCTACACCTTC. It specifies CASMEAGQGLKGYTF.

V gene TRBV7-3 combines with J gene TRBJ1-1; D is ambiguous. Germline lookup yields CDR1 SGHTA and CDR2 FQGTGA. V was pared by 4 bases and J by 6 bases, with 6 bases between. The CDR3 totals 11 residues. In nucleotides, the CDR3 is TGTGCCAGCAGCTCCGGTTCTGAAGCTTTCTTT. Translation gives CASSSGSEAFF.

The chain recombines TRBV28 with TRBJ1-5; D is undetermined. V was trimmed by 10 bases and J by 4 bases, leaving 17 bases between them. The CDR3 is 14 amino acids. CDR1 and CDR2 from the germline V gene are MDHEN and SYDVKM. The CDR3 region is CATTRGLPNQPQHF. The CDR3 DNA follows: TGTGCCACCACCCGGGGTTTGCCAAATCAGCCCCAGCATTTT. Supplemented by reference TRBV28 and TRBJ1-5, the full variable domain reads DVKVTQSSRYLVKRTGEKVFLECVQDMDHENMFWYRQDPGLGLRLIYFSYDVKMKEKGDIPEGYSVSREKKERFSLILESASTNQTSMYLCATTRGLPNQPQHFGDGTRLSIL.

The rearrangement joins TRBV7-2 to TRBJ1-6; TRBD1 is a possible D gene (5 bases). The CDR3 is made up of 14 amino acids. From germline, CDR1 is SGHTA and CDR2 FQGNSA. V dropped 9 bases and J dropped 10 bases, with 19 bases sitting between them. CDR3 sequence reads: CASQTGLVGSPLHF. CDR3 sequence (DNA): TGTGCCAGTCAAACAGGTTTAGTTGGGTCACCCCTCCACTTT.

Worth noting for this clone: This sample also contains other DNA sequences that code for the same CDR3. The V call is TRBV18, the J call TRBJ2-1; no definite D call. Trimming left V 3 bases short and J 0 bases short, with 3 bases between. Germline V CDR1 and CDR2: KGHSH, LQKENI. CDR3 size: 13 residues. DNA for the CDR3: TGTGCCAGCTCACCTAGCTCCTACAATGAGCAGTTCTTC. Protein product: CASSPSSYNEQFF.

This rearrangement joins TRBV29-1 to TRBJ2-1, with D perhaps TRBD2 (6 bases). In germline, CDR1 is SQVTM, CDR2 ANQGSEA. Trimming shortened V by 1 base and J by 2 bases, and 9 bases separated the two germline ends. The CDR3 contains 14 residues. This CDR3 is CSVEGGVAYNEQFF. In DNA form, the CDR3 reads TGCAGCGTTGAAGGCGGGGTAGCCTACAATGAGCAGTTCTTC.

The chain has TRBV4-1 and TRBJ2-7; 9 bases are a match to TRBD1. V gave up 4 bases and J gave up 3 bases; unmatched junction bases: 7. The CDR3 contains 15 residues. Germline CDR1 MGHRA, CDR2 YSYEKL. The CDR3 spells CASSPRTGDGYEQYF. The CDR3, as DNA: TGCGCCAGCAGCCCCAGGACAGGGGACGGCTACGAGCAGTACTTC.

V gene TRBV15 combines with J gene TRBJ1-5; possible D gene TRBD1, 5 bases. Per the germline V gene, CDR1 is LNHNV and CDR2 is YYDKDF (reference sequence). Trimming took 4 bases from V and 0 from J, leaving 19 bases between them. CDR3 length: 18 residues. CDR3 coding DNA: TGTGCCACCAGCATTACGCCGGGGACGGAGTATAGCAATCAGCCCCAGCATTTT. As protein: CATSITPGTEYSNQPQHF.

This chain links TRBV4-1 with TRBJ1-6; D remains unclear. Germline loops: CDR1 MGHRA, CDR2 YSYEKL. V lost 1 base to trimming and J lost 7 bases, with 5 bases between them. The CDR3 has 13 residues. CDR3 DNA: TGCGCCAGCAGCCAAGTTGAGAATTCACCCCTCCACTTT. Amino acids: CASSQVENSPLHF.